This T cell receptor beta chain comes out of a study of T cell responses to AZD1222 COVID-19 vaccine (dated by TCRdb to the early 2020s). Regarding the complete study: Because spike-specific TCR depth and breadth did not differ between the two schedules, AZD1222 recipients who got a second dose at roughly 4 weeks were pooled with those who got a second dose at roughly 12 weeks. TCR sequencing was performed for 230 to 250 trial participants, of whom about 200 were given two doses of AZD1222 and 26 were given two doses of MenACWY control vaccine. Trial participants were enrolled by age into subgroups of 18-55, 56-69 and 70-plus years, and about 150, 27 and 61 TCR-sequenced participants, respectively, were included in these subgroups.

General conclusions and limits of the study: Conclusions about previously exposed vaccinees were limited because only six or seven AZD1222 recipients were SARS-CoV-2 seropositive at baseline. Participants were mostly white British, with more females than males. The authors suggested clonal diversity may have been underestimated. Because no day 14 peak-response samples were available, repertoires were characterized only after the peak T cell response. The 56-69-year group was small, and its depth increase did not reach significance, likely because of low power. A significant rise in spike-specific TCR breadth and depth was observed after two AZD1222 doses relative to day 0 and relative to MenACWY recipients. Vaccine-associated CD4 TCRs spanned the whole spike protein, with dominant responses in regions 160-218 and 743-854. Nearly half of unique spike-specific TCRs reportedly recognized epitopes outside regions mutated in the B.1.351 and B.1.1.7 variants.

After removal of 2 bases from V and 3 bases from J, the junction retains 3 bases not matched to a gene. The germline V gene (reference sequence) specifies GTSNPN as CDR1 and SVGIG as CDR2. From its cysteine to its phenylalanine, the CDR3 spans 15 amino acids. The entry retains the CDR3 DNA only, 45 bases that are in frame from base 1. The time point label, as the study defines it: baseline before first vaccination. Vaccinee samples were obtained from the UK trials COV001 and COV002, which included a single-blind randomized controlled phase 2/3 trial of AZD1222 (ChAdOx1 nCoV-19) in healthy adults. For TCRbeta chain sequencing, PBMC samples from trial participants were taken at day 0 and at day 28 after the second dose. The CDR3 regions of human TCRbeta chains were analyzed by immunosequencing. In the source study's methods: TCRs in the repertoires were compared against a reference library of SARS-CoV-2-specific TCRs that had been generated with the MIRA antigen-specificity platform. Breadth was defined as the fraction of unique TCRs that were SARS-CoV-2-associated, and depth was defined as the fraction of total T cells that were SARS-CoV-2-associated. Using the MIRA data, each spike-specific TCR was mapped to the spike region that the TCR reacts to and placed in a CD4 or CD8 class. Log10-transformed breadth and depth values were compared by one-way ANOVA with Sidak's multiple comparisons tests. TCRdb took this table from immuneACCESS and kept in-frame rearrangements with V and J called. Such tables lack part of the clones; where checked against another copy, unresolved V genes explain under half of the gap, and the rest is unexplained. That table gives V, J and clone size, and the DNA gave D and trimming. The sample table contains roughly 80,000 clones; only one count was recorded for about 92% of them. The ten largest clones capture approximately 4.2% of the sample.

This clone is a singleton in its sample. Its antigen is currently not known. One base away there is no much larger clone; base qualities are not given. Source: peripheral blood, taken on day 0 of AZD1222 vaccination. The clonotype comes from an adult in good health. The chain joins TRBV30 to TRBJ2-1; TRBD2 lines up with 11 middle nucleotides. The sequenced DNA: TGTGCCTGGAGTCCCACTAGCGGGGGCTACAATGAGCAGTTCTTC. It is translated as CAWSPTSGGYNEQFF.